This section outlines one T cell receptor beta chain sequence together with its context. The data originate from a study of PD-1 blockade in classical Hodgkin lymphoma. Study in general: Intravenous delivery of nivolumab at 3 mg/kg to patients occurred every 2 weeks.

Libraries were prepared by immunoSEQ multiplex PCR; TCRdb keeps only in-frame clonotypes and omits some of them. The table includes 120,000 to 150,000 clones, under 85% detected once. The V segment lost 4 bases and the J segment 2 bases; nucleotides outside the gene matches: 5. The CDR3 has 16 residues. Germline-derived CDR1 and CDR2 are LNHDA and SQIVND (reference sequence). Every patient had relapsed following autologous stem cell transplantation, and cohorts differed in brentuximab vedotin exposure. Complete response, partial response or progressive disease was recorded as best response. The V gene is TRBV19, the J gene TRBJ2-3; 11 positions match TRBD2. The specimen comprised peripheral blood mononuclear cells (PBMCs), sampled before the second cycle of nivolumab. This TCR was sampled from a human donor with classical Hodgkin lymphoma. The CDR3 bases are TGTGCCAGTAGTAGACCGACTAGCGGGGACACAGATACGCAGTATTTT. Residues: CASSRPTSGDTDTQYF.